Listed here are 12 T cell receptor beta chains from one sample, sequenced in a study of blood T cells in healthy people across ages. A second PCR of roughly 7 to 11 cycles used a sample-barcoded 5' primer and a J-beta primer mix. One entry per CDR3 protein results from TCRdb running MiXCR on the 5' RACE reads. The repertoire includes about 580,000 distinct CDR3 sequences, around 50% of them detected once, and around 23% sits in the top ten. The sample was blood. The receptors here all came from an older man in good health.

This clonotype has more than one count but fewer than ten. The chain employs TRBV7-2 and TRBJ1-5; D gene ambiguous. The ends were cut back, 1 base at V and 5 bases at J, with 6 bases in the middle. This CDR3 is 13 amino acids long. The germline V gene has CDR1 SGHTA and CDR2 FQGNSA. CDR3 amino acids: CASSLVRDQPQHF. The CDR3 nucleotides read TGTGCCAGCAGCTTAGTTCGGGATCAGCCCCAGCATTTT.

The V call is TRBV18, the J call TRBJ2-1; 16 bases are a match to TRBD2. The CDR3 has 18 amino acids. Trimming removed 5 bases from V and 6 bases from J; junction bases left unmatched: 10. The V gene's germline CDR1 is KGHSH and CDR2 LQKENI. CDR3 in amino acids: CASSSSGTSGGVRNEQFF. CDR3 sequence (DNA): TGTGCCAGCTCATCCTCCGGGACTAGCGGGGGGGTCCGCAATGAGCAGTTCTTC.

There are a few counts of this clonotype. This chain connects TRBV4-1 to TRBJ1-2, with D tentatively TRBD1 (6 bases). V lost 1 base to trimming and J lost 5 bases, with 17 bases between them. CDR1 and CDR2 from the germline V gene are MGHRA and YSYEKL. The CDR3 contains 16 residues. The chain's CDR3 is CASSQASRGAGYGYTF. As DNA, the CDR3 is TGCGCCAGCAGCCAAGCAAGCCGGGGGGCTGGATATGGCTACACCTTC.

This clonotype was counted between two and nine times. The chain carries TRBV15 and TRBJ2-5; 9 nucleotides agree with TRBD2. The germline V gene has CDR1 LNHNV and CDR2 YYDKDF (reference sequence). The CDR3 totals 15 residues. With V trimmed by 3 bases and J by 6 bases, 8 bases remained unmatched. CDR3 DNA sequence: TGTGCCACCAGCAGGATTAGCGGGAGCCTCAAGACCCAGTACTTC. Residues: CATSRISGSLKTQYF. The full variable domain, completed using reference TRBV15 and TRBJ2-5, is DAMVIQNPRYQVTQFGKPVTLSCSQTLNHNVMYWYQQKSSQAPKLLFHYYDKDFNNEADTPDNFQSRRPNTSFCFLDIRSPGLGDTAMYLCATSRISGSLKTQYFGPGTRLLVL.

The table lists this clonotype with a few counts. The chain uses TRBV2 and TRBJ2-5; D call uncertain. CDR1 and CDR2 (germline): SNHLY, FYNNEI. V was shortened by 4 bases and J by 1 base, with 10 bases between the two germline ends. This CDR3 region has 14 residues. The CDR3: CASSAWQSQETQYF. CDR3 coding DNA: TGTGCCAGCAGTGCGTGGCAGTCCCAAGAGACCCAGTACTTC. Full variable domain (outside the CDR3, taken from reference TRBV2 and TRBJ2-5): EPEVTQTPSHQVTQMGQEVILRCVPISNHLYFYWYRQILGQKVEFLVSFYNNEISEKSEIFDDQFSVERPDGSNFTLKIRSTKLEDSAMYFCASSAWQSQETQYFGPGTRLLVL.

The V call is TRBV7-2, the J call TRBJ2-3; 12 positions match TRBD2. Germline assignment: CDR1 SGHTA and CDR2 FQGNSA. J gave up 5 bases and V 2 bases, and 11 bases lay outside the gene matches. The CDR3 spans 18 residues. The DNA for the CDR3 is TGTGCCAGCAGCTTAACCGCTTCTAGCGGGGGGGCGAGAGATACGCAGTATTTT. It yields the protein CASSLTASSGGARDTQYF.

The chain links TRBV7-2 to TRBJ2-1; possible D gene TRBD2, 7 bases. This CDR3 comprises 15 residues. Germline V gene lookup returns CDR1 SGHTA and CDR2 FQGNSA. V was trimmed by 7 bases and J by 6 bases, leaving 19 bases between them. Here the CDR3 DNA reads TGTGCCAGCATGGGCTTAGGGGGAGGGATCAATGAGCAGTTCTTC. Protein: CASMGLGGGINEQFF. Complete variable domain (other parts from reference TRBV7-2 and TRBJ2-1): GAGVSQSPSNKVTEKGKDVELRCDPISGHTALYWYRQSLGQGLEFLIYFQGNSAPDKSGLPSDRFSAERTGGSVSTLTIQRTQQEDSAVYLCASMGLGGGINEQFFGPGTRLTVL.

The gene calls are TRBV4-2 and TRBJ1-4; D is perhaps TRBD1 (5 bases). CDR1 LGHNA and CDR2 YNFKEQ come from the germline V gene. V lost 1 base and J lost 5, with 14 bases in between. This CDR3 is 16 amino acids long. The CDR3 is CASSQAQGEQNEKLFF. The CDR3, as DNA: TGTGCCAGCAGCCAAGCCCAAGGGGAACAGAATGAAAAACTGTTTTTT.

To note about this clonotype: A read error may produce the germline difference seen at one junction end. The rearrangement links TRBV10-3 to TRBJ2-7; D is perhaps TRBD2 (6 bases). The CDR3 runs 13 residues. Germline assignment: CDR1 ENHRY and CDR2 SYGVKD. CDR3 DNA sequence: TGTGCCATCAGGGAGTCCGGGGGTAACGAGCAGTACTTC. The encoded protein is CAIRESGGNEQYF.

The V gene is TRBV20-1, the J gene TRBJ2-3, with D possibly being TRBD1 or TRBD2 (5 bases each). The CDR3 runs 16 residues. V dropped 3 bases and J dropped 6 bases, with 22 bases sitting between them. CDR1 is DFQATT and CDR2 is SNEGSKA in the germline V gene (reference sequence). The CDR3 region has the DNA TGCAGTGCTAGCGCAACACGGGACGGTCCCCGGGATACGCAGTATTTT. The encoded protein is CSASATRDGPRDTQYF.

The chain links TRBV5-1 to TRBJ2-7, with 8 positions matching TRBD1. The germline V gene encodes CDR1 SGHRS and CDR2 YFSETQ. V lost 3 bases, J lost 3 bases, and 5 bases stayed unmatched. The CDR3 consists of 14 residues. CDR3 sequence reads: CASSSSGQGYEQYF. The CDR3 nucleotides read TGCGCCAGCAGCTCCTCAGGACAGGGCTACGAGCAGTACTTC.

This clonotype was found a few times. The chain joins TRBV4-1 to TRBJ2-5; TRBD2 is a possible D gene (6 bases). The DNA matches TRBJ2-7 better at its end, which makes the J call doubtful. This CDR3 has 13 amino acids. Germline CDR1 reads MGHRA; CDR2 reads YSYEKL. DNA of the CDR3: TGCGCCAGCAGCTCCCGGGACTTCAACGAGCAGTACTTC. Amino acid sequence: CASSSRDFNEQYF.